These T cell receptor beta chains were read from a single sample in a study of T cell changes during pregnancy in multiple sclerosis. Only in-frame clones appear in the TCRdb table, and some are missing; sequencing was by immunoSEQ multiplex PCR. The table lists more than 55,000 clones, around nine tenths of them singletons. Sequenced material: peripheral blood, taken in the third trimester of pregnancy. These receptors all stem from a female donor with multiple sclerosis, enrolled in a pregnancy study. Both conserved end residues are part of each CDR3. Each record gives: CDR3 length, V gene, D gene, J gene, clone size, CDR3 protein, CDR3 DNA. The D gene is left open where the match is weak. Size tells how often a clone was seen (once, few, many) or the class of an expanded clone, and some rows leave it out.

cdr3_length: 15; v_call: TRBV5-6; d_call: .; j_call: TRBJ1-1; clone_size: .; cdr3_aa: CASSNYRATLTEAFF; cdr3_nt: TGTGCCAGCAGCAACTACAGGGCGACGCTCACTGAAGCTTTCTTT
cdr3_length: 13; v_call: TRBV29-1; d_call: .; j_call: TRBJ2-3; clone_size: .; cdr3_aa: CSVVGRHTDTQYF; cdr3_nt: TGCAGCGTTGTGGGCAGACACACAGATACGCAGTATTTT
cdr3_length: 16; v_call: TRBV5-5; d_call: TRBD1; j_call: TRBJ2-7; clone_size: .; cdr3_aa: CASSSRGTGGTYEQYF; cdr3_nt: TGTGCCAGCAGCTCTCGGGGGACAGGGGGCACCTACGAGCAGTACTTC
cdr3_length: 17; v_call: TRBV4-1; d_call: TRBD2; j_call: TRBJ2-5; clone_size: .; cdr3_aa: CASSQRPGTRSGETQYF; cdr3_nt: TGCGCCAGCAGCCAACGGCCTGGGACTAGATCGGGCGAGACCCAGTACTTC
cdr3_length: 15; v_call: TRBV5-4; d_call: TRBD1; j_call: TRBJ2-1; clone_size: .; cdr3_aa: CASSSGTGSPNEQFF; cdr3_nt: TGTGCCAGCAGTTCCGGGACAGGGTCCCCCAATGAGCAGTTCTTC
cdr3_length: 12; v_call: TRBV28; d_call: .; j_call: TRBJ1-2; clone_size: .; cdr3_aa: CASSDGRGGYTF; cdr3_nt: TGTGCCAGCAGCGACGGCCGGGGTGGCTACACCTTC
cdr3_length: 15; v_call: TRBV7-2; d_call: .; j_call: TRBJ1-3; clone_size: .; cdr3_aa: CASSLTGGIGNTIYF; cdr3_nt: TGTGCCAGCAGCTTAACGGGGGGTATTGGAAACACCATATATTTT
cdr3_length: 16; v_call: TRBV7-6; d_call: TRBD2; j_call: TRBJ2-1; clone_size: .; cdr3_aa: CASTRLAGGTDNEQFF; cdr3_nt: TGTGCCAGCACCCGACTAGCGGGAGGGACTGACAATGAGCAGTTCTTC
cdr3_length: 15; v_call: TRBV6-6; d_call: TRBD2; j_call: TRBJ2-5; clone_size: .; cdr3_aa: CASKGGSGKGETQYF; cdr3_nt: TGTGCCAGCAAGGGGGGTAGCGGGAAGGGAGAGACCCAGTACTTC
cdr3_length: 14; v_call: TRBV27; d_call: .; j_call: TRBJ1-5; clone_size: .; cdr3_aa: CASSPLPLNQPQHF; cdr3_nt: TGTGCCAGCAGTCCCCTCCCTTTGAATCAGCCCCAGCATTTT
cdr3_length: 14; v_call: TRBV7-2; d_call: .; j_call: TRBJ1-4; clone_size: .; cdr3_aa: CASSLQGLGEKLFF; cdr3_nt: TGTGCCAGCAGCTTGCAGGGATTGGGTGAAAAACTGTTTTTT
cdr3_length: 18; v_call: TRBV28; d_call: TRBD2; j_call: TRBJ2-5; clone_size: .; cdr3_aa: CASSSYEGLAGEEETQYF; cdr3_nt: TGTGCCAGCAGTTCCTACGAGGGACTAGCGGGAGAAGAAGAGACCCAGTACTTC
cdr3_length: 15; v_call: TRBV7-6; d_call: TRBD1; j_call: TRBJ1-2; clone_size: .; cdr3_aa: CAILWTGADNYGYTF; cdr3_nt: TGTGCCATCCTTTGGACAGGGGCCGATAACTATGGCTACACCTTC
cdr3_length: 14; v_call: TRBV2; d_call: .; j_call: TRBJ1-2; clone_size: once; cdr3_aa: CASSEAQTAYGYTF; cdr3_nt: TGTGCCAGCAGTGAAGCGCAAACAGCCTATGGCTACACCTTC
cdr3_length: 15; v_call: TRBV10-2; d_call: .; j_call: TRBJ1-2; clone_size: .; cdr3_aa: CASSESGRGDYGYTF; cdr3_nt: TGCGCCAGCAGTGAGTCCGGCAGGGGTGACTATGGCTACACCTTC
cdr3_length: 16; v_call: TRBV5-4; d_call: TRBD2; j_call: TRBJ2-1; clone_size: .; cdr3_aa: CASSPVGAGSYNEQFF; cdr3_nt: TGTGCCAGCAGCCCCGTGGGAGCGGGATCTTACAATGAGCAGTTCTTC
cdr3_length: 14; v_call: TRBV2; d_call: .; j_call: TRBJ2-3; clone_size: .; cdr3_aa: CAGRGALFTDTQYF; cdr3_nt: TGTGCCGGCCGGGGGGCTCTATTCACAGATACGCAGTATTTT
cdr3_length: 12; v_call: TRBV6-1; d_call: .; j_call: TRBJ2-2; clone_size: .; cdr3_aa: CASAGWTGELFF; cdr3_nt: TGTGCCAGCGCAGGGTGGACCGGGGAGCTGTTTTTT
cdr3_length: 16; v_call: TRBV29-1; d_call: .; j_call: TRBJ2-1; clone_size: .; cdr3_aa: CSVVPGVSTRYNEQFF; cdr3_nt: TGCAGCGTTGTACCTGGGGTAAGCACTAGGTACAATGAGCAGTTCTTC
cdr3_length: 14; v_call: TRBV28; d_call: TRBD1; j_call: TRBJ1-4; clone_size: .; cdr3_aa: CASSSGQGPGQLFF; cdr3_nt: TGTGCCAGCAGTTCCGGACAGGGGCCTGGGCAACTGTTTTTT
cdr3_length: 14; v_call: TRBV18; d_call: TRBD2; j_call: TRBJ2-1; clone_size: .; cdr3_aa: CASSPLAGDNEQFF; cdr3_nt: TGTGCCAGCTCACCACTGGCGGGAGACAATGAGCAGTTCTTC
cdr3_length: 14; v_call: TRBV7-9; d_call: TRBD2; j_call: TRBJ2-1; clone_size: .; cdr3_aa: CASSLELAVSEQFF; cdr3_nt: TGTGCCAGCAGCTTAGAACTAGCGGTGAGTGAGCAGTTCTTC
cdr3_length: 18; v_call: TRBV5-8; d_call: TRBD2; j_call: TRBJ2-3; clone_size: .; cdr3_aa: CASSSLIRLAGESDTQYF; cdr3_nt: TGTGCCAGCAGCTCCTTGATCCGACTAGCGGGAGAGTCAGATACGCAGTATTTT
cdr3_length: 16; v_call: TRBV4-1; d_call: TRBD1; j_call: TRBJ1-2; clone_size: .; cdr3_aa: CASSPRRQGAGHGYTF; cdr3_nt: TGCGCCAGCAGCCCCAGAAGACAGGGGGCAGGACATGGCTACACCTTC
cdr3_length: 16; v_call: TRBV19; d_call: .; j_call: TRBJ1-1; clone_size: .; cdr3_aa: CASSTYLTRFDTEAFF; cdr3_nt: TGTGCCAGTAGTACTTATCTGACACGGTTCGACACTGAAGCTTTCTTT
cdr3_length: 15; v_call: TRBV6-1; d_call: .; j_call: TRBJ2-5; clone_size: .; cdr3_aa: CASCETSGGEETQYF; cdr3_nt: TGTGCCAGCTGCGAGACGAGTGGCGGGGAAGAGACCCAGTACTTC
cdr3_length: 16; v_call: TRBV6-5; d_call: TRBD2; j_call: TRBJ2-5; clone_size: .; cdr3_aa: CASSYRGVRGQETQYF; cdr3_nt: TGTGCCAGCAGTTACCGGGGGGTTAGGGGCCAAGAGACCCAGTACTTC
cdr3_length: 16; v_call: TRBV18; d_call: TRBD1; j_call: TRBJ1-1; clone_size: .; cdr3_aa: CVSSPKQGSRVTEAFF; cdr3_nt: TGTGTCAGCTCACCCAAACAGGGGAGTCGTGTCACTGAAGCTTTCTTT
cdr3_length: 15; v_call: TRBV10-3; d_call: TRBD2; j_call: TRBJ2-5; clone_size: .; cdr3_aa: CAIRGASGSEETQYF; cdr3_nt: TGTGCCATCAGGGGGGCTAGCGGGAGTGAAGAGACCCAGTACTTC
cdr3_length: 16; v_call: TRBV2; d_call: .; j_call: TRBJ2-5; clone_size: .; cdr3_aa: CASSLPWIAEQETQYF; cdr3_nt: TGTGCCAGCAGCCTCCCGTGGATAGCGGAGCAAGAGACCCAGTACTTC
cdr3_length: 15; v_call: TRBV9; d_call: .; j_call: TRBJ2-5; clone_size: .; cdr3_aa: CASSVGTSSGETQYF; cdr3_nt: TGTGCCAGCAGCGTAGGCACTAGCAGTGGTGAGACCCAGTACTTC
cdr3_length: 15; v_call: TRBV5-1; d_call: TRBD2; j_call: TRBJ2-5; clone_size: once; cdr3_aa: CASSSGLAGGETQYF; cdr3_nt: TGCGCCAGCAGCTCGGGACTAGCGGGAGGAGAGACCCAGTACTTC
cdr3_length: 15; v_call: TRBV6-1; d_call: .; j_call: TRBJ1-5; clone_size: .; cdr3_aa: CASSEVSGVGQPQHF; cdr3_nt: TGTGCCAGCAGTGAAGTATCCGGGGTGGGACAGCCCCAGCATTTT
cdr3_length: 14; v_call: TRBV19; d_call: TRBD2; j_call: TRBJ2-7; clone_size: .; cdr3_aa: CASSIRLGEGEQYF; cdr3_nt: TGTGCCAGTAGTATCCGTCTGGGGGAGGGCGAGCAGTACTTC
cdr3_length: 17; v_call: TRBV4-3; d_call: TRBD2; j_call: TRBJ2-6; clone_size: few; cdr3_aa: CASSQGTSSSGANVLTF; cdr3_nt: TGCGCCAGCAGCCAAGGGACTAGCAGCTCTGGGGCCAACGTCCTGACTTTC
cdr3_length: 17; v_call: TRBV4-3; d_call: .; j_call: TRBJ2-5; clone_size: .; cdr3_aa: CASSQEVGAASQETQYF; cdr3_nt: TGCGCCAGCAGCCAAGAGGTTGGAGCGGCATCCCAAGAGACCCAGTACTTC
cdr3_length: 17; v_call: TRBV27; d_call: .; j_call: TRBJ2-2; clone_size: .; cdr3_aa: CASSLLSLASNTGELFF; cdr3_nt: TGTGCCAGCAGTTTATTATCACTAGCCTCTAACACCGGGGAGCTGTTTTTT
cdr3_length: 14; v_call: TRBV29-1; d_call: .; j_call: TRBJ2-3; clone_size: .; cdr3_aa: CSVHRDSSTDTQYF; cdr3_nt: TGCAGCGTACACCGGGACTCTAGCACAGATACGCAGTATTTT
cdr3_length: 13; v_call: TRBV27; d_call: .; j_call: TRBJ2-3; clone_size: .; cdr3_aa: CASRAYLTDTQYF; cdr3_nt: TGTGCCAGCCGAGCCTACCTCACAGATACGCAGTATTTT
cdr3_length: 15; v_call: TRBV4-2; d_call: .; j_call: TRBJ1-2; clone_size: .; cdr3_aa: CASSPRQASNYGYTF; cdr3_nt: TGTGCCAGCAGCCCAAGACAGGCTTCTAACTATGGCTACACCTTC
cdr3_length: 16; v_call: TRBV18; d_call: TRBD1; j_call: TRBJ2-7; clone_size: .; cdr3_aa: CASSSKGTGTLYEQYF; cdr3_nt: TGTGCCAGCTCTAGTAAGGGGACAGGGACCCTCTACGAGCAGTACTTC
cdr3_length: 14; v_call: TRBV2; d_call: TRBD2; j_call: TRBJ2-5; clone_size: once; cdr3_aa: CASSESRAGGAQYF; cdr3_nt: TGTGCCAGCAGTGAATCCCGAGCGGGAGGGGCCCAGTACTTC
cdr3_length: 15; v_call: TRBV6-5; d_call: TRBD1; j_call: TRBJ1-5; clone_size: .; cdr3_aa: CASSPGTGNNQPQHF; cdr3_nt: TGTGCCAGCAGCCCCGGGACAGGGAACAATCAGCCCCAGCATTTT
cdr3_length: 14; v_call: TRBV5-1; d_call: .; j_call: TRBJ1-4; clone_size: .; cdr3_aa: CASRTGATNEKLFF; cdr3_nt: TGCGCCAGCAGAACGGGAGCAACTAATGAAAAACTGTTTTTT